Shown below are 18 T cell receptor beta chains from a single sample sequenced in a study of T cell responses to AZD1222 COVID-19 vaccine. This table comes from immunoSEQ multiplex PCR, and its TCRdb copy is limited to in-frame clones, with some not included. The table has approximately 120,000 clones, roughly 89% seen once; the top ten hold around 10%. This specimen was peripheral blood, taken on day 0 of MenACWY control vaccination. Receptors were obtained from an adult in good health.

CDR3 region: CASSLGRGRANTEAFF. DNA of the CDR3: TGTGCCAGCAGCTTAGGTAGGGGCAGGGCGAACACTGAAGCTTTCTTT. The chain employs TRBV11-3 and TRBJ1-1, with D perhaps TRBD1 (5 bases). Germline CDR1 is SGHNT and CDR2 is YENEEA. V gave up 1 base and J gave up 1 base, with 13 bases separating them. CDR3 size: 16 residues.

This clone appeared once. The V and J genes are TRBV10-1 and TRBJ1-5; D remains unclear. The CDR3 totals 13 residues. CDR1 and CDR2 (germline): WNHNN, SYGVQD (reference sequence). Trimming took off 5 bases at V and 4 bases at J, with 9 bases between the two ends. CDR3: CASSRSGNQPQHF. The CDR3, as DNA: TGCGCCAGCAGTCGTTCGGGGAATCAGCCCCAGCATTTT.

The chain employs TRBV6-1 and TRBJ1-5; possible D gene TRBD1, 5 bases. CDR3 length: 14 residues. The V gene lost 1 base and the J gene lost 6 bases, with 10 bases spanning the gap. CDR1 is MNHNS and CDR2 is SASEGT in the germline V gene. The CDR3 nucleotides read TGTGCCAGCAGTGAAGACAGGCTCCTTCAGCCCCAGCATTTT. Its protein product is CASSEDRLLQPQHF.

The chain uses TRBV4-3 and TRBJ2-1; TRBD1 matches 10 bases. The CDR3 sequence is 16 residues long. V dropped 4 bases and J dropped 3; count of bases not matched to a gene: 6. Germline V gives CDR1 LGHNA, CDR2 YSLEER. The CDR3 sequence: CASSPRDRGGYNEQFF. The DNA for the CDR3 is TGCGCCAGCAGCCCTCGGGACAGGGGAGGCTACAATGAGCAGTTCTTC.

The CDR3 nucleotides read TGTGCCAGTAGTATTCGCCGGGGACAGGGGAATTCACCCCTCCACTTT. Translation: CASSIRRGQGNSPLHF. The rearrangement joins TRBV19 to TRBJ1-6; the match to TRBD1 covers 10 bases. CDR1 LNHDA and CDR2 SQIVND come from the germline V gene (reference sequence). The length of the CDR3 is 16 residues. The V gene end was trimmed by 3 bases and the J gene end by 7 bases; junction bases not matched to a gene: 6.

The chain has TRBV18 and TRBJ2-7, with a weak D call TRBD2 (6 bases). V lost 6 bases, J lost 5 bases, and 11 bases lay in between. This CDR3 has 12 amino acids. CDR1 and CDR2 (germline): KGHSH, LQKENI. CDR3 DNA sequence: TGTGCCAGCTCTCAAGGGGAGGACGAGCAGTACTTC. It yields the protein CASSQGEDEQYF.

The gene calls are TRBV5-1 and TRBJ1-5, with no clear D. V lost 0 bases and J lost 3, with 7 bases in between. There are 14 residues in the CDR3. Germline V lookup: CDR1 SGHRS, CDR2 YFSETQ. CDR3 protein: CASSLDGTNQPQHF. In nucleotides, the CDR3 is TGCGCCAGCAGCTTGGATGGAACCAATCAGCCCCAGCATTTT.

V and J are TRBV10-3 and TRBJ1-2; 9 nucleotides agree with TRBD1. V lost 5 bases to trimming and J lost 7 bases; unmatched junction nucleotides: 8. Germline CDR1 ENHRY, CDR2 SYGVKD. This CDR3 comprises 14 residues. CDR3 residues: CAISQLGQGSGYTF. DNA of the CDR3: TGTGCCATCAGTCAGTTGGGACAGGGCTCTGGCTACACCTTC.

The CDR3 reads CASSEHQGLYEQYF. The CDR3 region has the DNA TGTGCCAGCAGTGAGCACCAGGGGCTCTACGAGCAGTACTTC. The rearrangement links TRBV25-1 to TRBJ2-7; a possible D gene is TRBD1 (6 bases). The CDR3 spans 14 residues. Germline V CDR1 and CDR2: MGHDK, SYGVNS. The V end lost 3 bases, the J end lost 3 bases, and 12 bases lay between the germline ends.

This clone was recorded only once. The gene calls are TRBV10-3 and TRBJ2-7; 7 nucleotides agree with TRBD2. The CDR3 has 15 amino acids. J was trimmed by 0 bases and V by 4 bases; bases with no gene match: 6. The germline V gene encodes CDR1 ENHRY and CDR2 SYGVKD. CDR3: CAISVESGNSYEQYF. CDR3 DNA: TGTGCCATCAGTGTAGAAAGCGGGAACTCCTACGAGCAGTACTTC.

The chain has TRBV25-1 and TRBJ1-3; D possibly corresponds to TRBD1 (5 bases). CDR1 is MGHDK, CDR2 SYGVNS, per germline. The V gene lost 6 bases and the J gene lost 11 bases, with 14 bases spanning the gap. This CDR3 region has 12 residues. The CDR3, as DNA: TGTGCCAGCAGCCGGGACGGGGTGGCCATATATTTT. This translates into CASSRDGVAIYF.

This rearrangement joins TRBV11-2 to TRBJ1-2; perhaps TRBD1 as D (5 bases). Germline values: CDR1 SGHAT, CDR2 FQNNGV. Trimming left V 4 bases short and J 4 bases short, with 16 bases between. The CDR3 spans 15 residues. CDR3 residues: CASSSLRDGSYGYTF. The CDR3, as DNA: TGTGCCAGCAGCTCCCTTCGGGACGGGTCCTATGGCTACACCTTC.

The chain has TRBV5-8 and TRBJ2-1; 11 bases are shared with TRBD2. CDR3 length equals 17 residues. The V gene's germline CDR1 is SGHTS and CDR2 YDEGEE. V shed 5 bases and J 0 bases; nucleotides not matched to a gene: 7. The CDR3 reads CASRSPGLAVSYNEQFF. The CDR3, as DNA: TGTGCCAGCAGATCACCGGGACTAGCGGTCTCCTACAATGAGCAGTTCTTC.

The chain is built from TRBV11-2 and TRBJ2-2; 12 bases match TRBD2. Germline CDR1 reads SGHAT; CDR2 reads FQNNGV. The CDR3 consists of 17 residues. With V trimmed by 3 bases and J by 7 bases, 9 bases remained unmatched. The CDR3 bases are TGTGCCAGCAGCTTTCTAGCGGGAGGGCCGAGTTTCGGGGAGCTGTTTTTT. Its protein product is CASSFLAGGPSFGELFF.

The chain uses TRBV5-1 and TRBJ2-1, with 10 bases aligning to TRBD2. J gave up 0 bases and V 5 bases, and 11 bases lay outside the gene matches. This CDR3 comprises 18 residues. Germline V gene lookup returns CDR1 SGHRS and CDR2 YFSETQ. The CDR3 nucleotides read TGCGCCAGCAGTTCAATGGCTAGCGGGAGCCGCTCCTACAATGAGCAGTTCTTC. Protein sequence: CASSSMASGSRSYNEQFF.

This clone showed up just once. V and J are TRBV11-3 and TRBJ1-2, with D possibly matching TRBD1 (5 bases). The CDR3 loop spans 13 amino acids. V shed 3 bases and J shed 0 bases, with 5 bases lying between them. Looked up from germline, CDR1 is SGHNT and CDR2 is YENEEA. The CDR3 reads CASSLTANYGYTF. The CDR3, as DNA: TGTGCCAGCAGCTTGACAGCTAACTATGGCTACACCTTC. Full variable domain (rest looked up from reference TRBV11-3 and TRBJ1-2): EAGVVQSPRYKIIEKKQPVAFWCNPISGHNTLYWYLQNLGQGPELLIRYENEEAVDDSQLPKDRFSAERLKGVDSTLKIQPAELGDSAVYLCASSLTANYGYTFGSGTRLTVV.

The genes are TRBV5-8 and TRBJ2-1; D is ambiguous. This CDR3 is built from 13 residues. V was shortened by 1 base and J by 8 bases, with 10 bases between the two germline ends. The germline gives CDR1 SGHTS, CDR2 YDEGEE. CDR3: CASSLRVSHEQFF. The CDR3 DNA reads TGTGCCAGCAGCTTGAGGGTGTCCCATGAGCAGTTCTTC.

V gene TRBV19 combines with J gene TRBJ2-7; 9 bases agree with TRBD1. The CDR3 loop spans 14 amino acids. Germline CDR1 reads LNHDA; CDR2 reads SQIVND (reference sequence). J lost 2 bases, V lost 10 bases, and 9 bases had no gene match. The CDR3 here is CAKSNRDRAYEQYF. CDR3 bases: TGTGCCAAATCTAACCGGGACAGGGCCTACGAGCAGTACTTC.